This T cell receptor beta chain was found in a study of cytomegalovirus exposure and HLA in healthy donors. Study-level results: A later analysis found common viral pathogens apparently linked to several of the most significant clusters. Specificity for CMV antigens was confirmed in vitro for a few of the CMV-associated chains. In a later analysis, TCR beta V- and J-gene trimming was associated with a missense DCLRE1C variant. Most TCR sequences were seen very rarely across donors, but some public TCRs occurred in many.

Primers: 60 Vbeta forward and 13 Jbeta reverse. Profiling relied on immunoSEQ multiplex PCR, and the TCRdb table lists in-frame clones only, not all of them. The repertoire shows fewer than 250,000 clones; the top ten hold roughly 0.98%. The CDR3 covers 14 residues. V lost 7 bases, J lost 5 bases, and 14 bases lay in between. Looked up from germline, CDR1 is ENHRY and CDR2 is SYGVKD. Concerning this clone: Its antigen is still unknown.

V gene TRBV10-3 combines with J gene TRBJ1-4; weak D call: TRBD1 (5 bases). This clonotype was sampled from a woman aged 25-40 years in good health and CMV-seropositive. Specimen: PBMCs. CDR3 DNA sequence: TGTGCCATCAACCACCAGGGCCTAAATGAAAAACTGTTTTTT. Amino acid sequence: CAINHQGLNEKLFF.